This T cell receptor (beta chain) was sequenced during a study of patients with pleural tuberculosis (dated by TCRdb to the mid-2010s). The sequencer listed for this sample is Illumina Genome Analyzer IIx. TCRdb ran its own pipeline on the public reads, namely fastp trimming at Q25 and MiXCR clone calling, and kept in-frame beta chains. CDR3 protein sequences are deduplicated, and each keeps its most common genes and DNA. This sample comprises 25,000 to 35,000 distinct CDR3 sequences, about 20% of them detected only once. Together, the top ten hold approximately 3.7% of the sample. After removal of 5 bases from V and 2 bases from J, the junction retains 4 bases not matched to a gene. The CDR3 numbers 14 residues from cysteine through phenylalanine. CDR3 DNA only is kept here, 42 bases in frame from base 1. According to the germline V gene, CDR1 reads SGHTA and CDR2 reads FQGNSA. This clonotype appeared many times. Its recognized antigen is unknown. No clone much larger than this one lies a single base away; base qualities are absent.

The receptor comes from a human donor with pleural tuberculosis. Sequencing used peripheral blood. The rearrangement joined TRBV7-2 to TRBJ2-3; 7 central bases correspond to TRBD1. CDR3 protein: CASSPTGTTDTQYF. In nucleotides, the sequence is TGTGCCAGCAGCCCGACAGGGACCACAGATACGCAGTATTTT.